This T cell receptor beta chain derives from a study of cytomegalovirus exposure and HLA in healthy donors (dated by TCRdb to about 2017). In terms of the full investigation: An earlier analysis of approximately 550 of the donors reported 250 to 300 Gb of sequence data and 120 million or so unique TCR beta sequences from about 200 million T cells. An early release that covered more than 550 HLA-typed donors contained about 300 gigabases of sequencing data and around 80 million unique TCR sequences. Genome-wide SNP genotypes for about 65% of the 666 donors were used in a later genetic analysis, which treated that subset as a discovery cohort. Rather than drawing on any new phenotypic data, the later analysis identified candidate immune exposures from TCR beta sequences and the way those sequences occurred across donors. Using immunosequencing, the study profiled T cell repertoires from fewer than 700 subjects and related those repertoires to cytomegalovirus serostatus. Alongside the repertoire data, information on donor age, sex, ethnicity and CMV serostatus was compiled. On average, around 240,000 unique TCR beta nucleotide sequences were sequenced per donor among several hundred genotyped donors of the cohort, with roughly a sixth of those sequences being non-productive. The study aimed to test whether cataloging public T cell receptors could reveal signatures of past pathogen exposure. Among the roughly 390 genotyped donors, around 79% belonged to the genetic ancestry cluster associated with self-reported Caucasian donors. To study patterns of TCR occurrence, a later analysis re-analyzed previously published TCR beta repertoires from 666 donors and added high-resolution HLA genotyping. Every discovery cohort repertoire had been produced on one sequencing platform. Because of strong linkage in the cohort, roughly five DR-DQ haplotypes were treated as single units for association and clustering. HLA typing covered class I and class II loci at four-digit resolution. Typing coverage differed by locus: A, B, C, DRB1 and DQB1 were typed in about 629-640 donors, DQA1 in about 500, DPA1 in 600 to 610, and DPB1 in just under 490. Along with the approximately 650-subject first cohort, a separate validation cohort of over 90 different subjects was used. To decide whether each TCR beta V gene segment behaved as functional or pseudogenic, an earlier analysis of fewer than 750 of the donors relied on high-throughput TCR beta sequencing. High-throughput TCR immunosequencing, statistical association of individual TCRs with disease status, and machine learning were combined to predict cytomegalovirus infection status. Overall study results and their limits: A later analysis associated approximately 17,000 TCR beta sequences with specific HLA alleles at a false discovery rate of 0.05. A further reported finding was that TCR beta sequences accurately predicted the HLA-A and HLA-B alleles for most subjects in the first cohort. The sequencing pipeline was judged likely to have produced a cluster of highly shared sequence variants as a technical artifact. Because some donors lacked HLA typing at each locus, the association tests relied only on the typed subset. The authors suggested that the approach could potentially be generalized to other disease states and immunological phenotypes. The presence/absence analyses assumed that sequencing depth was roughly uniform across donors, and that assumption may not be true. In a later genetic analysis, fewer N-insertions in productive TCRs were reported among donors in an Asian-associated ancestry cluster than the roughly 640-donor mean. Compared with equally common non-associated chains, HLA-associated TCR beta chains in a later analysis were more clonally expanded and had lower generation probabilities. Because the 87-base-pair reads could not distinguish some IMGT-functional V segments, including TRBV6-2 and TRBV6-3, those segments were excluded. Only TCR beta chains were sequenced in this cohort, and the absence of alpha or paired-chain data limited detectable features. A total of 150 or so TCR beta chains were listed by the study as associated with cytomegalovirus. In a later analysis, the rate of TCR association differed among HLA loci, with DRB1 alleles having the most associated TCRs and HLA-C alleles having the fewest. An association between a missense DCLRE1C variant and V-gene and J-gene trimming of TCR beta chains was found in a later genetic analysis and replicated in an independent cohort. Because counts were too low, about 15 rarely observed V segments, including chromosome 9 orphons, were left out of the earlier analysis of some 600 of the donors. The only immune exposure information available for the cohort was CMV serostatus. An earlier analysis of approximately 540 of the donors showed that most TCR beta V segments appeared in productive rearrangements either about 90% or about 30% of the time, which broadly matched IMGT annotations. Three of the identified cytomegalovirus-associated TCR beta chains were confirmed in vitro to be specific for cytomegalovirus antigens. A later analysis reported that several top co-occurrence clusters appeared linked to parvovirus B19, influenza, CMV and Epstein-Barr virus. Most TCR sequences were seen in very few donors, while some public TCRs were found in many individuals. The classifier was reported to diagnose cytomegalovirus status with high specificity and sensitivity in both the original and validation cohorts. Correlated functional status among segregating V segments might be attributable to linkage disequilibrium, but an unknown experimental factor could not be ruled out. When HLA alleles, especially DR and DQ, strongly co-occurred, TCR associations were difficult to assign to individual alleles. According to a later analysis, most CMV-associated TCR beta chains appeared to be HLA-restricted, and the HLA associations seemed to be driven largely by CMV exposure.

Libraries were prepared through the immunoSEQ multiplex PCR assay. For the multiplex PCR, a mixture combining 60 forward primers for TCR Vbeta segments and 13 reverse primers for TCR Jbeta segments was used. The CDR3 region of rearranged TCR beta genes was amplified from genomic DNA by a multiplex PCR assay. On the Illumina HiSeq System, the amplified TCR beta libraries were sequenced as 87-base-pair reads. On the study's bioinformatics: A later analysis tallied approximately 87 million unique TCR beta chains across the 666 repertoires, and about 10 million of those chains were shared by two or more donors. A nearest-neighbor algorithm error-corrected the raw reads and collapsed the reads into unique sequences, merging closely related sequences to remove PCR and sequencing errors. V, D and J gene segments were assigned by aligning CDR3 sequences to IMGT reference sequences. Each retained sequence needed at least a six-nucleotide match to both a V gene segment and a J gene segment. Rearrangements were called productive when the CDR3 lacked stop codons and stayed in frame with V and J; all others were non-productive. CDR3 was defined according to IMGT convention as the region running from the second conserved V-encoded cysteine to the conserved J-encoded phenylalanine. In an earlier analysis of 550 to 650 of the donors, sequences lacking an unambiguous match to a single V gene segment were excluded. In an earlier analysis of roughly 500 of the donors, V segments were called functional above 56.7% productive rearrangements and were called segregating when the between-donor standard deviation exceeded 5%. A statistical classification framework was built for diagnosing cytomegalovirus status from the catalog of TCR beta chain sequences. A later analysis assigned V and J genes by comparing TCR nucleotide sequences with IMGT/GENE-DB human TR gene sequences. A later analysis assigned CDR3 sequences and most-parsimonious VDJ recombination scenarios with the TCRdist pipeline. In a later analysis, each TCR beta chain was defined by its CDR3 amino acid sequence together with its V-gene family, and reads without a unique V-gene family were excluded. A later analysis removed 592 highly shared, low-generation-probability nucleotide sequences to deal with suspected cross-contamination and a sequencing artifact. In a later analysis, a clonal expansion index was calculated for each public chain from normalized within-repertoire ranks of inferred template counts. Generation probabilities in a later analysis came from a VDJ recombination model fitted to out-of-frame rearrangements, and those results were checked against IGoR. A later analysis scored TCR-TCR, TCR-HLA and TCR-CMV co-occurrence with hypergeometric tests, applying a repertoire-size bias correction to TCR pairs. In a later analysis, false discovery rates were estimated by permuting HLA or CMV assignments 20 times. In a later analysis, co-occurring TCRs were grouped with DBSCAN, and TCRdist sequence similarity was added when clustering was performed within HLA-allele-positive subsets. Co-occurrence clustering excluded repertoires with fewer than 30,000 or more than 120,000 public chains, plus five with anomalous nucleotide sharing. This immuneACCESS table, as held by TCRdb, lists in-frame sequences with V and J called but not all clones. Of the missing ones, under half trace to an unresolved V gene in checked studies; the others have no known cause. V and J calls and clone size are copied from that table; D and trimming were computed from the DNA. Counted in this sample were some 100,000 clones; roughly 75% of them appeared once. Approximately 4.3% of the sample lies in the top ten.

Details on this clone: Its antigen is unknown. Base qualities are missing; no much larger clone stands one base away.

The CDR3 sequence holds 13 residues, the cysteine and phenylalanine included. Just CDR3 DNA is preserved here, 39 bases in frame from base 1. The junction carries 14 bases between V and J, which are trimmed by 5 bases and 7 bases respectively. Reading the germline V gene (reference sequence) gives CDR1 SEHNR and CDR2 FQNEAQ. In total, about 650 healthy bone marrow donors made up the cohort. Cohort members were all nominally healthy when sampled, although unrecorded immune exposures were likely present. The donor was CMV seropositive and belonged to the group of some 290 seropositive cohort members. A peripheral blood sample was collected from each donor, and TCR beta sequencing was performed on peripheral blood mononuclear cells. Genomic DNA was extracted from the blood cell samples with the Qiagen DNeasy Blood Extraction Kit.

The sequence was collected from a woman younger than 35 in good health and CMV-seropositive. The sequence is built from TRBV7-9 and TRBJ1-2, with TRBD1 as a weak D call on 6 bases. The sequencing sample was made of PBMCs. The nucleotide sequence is TGTGCCAGCAGCCCTACAGGGTCGAGTGGCTACACCTTC. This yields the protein CASSPTGSSGYTF.